This is a list of T cell receptor beta chains from one sample in a study of regulatory T cells in long-lasting Graves disease. From the multiplex PCR reads, TCRdb called clonotypes with MiXCR, one entry per CDR3 protein. The data contain more than 300,000 distinct CDR3 sequences, 15% to 17% of them singletons. The material was peripheral blood mononuclear cells (PBMCs), obtained at new diagnosis, from a patient treated with antithyroid drugs. Receptors were obtained from a female donor with Graves disease. Both conserved end residues are part of each CDR3. A D gene is named only where the DNA matches it firmly. Some rows have no size entry. The others give once, few or many, or a class for an expanded clone.

cdr3_aa: CASSPRTVRAAEAFF
cdr3_nt: TGTGCCAGCAGTCCCCGGACGGTCCGGGCGGCCGAAGCTTTCTTT
d_call: -
j_call: TRBJ1-1
clone_size: many
v_call: TRBV28

cdr3_aa: CASSPGTSGNTGELFF
cdr3_nt: TGTGCCAGCAGCCCGGGGACTAGCGGGAACACCGGGGAGCTGTTTTTT
d_call: TRBD2
j_call: TRBJ2-2
clone_size: many
v_call: TRBV6-2/TRBV6-3

cdr3_aa: CASSFGHLQETQYF
cdr3_nt: TGTGCCAGCAGTTTCGGACACCTCCAAGAGACCCAGTACTTC
d_call: -
j_call: TRBJ2-5
clone_size: -
v_call: TRBV6-2/TRBV6-3

cdr3_aa: CASSDSPGVIRGYTF
cdr3_nt: TGTGCCAGCAGTGACTCGCCAGGGGTAATCAGAGGCTACACCTTC
d_call: -
j_call: TRBJ1-2
clone_size: many
v_call: TRBV6-4

cdr3_aa: CASSIIFSDTQYF
cdr3_nt: TGTGCCAGTAGTATTATCTTCAGTGATACGCAGTATTTT
d_call: -
j_call: TRBJ2-3
clone_size: -
v_call: TRBV19

cdr3_aa: CAERASDQPQHF
cdr3_nt: TGTGCCGAGAGGGCTAGCGATCAGCCCCAGCATTTT
d_call: -
j_call: TRBJ1-5
clone_size: many
v_call: TRBV30

cdr3_aa: CASSVQVLTNSGANVLTF
cdr3_nt: TGCGCCAGCAGCGTCCAGGTTCTTACCAACTCTGGGGCCAACGTCCTGACTTTC
d_call: -
j_call: TRBJ2-6
clone_size: many
v_call: TRBV5-1

cdr3_aa: CASSQDWGVYEQYF
cdr3_nt: TGTGCCAGCAGCCAAGATTGGGGAGTCTACGAGCAGTACTTC
d_call: -
j_call: TRBJ2-7
clone_size: many
v_call: TRBV3-1

cdr3_aa: CASAHSRGAFF
cdr3_nt: TGTGCCAGCGCACATAGCCGCGGAGCTTTCTTT
d_call: -
j_call: TRBJ1-1
clone_size: many
v_call: TRBV28

cdr3_aa: CASSVETGGNTIYF
cdr3_nt: TGTGCCAGCAGCGTAGAGACAGGGGGAAACACCATATATTTT
d_call: TRBD1
j_call: TRBJ1-3
clone_size: few
v_call: TRBV9

cdr3_aa: CASSPLAGGSADTQYF
cdr3_nt: TGCGCCAGCAGCCCCCTAGCGGGAGGGAGCGCAGATACGCAGTATTTT
d_call: TRBD2
j_call: TRBJ2-3
clone_size: -
v_call: TRBV4-3

cdr3_aa: CASSNRGLNTEAFF
cdr3_nt: TGTGCCAGCAGCAACCGAGGGCTGAACACTGAAGCTTTCTTT
d_call: -
j_call: TRBJ1-1
clone_size: many
v_call: TRBV3-1

cdr3_aa: CASSQNLGGSYEQYF
cdr3_nt: TGCGCCAGCAGCCAAAATCTTGGCGGATCCTACGAGCAGTACTTC
d_call: -
j_call: TRBJ2-7
clone_size: many
v_call: TRBV4-3

cdr3_aa: CASSRNREQGPPYGYTF
cdr3_nt: TGTGCCAGCAGTCGCAATCGGGAACAGGGGCCCCCCTATGGCTACACCTTC
d_call: TRBD1
j_call: TRBJ1-2
clone_size: many
v_call: TRBV12-3/TRBV12-4

cdr3_aa: CATSDLHRVGGEQFF
cdr3_nt: TGTGCCACCAGTGATTTGCATCGGGTTGGGGGTGAGCAGTTCTTC
d_call: -
j_call: TRBJ2-1
clone_size: many
v_call: TRBV24-1

cdr3_aa: CASSLAIPSGPSSYNEQFF
cdr3_nt: TGCGCCAGCAGCTTGGCTATCCCTAGCGGGCCAAGCTCCTACAATGAGCAGTTCTTC
d_call: TRBD2
j_call: TRBJ2-1
clone_size: -
v_call: TRBV5-1

cdr3_aa: CASHRTGTYEQYF
cdr3_nt: TGTGCCAGCCACAGAACCGGCACCTACGAGCAGTACTTC
d_call: -
j_call: TRBJ2-7
clone_size: many
v_call: TRBV27

cdr3_aa: CASSQVGGRPLTGELFF
cdr3_nt: TGTGCCAGCAGCCAAGTCGGAGGGAGGCCACTCACCGGGGAGCTGTTTTTT
d_call: -
j_call: TRBJ2-2
clone_size: -
v_call: TRBV3-1

cdr3_aa: CASSVGLGQPQHF
cdr3_nt: TGTGCCAGCAGTGTGGGACTTGGTCAGCCCCAGCATTTT
d_call: -
j_call: TRBJ1-5
clone_size: -
v_call: TRBV27

cdr3_aa: CAWSVWPSVAPYNEQFF
cdr3_nt: TGTGCCTGGAGTGTATGGCCTAGCGTAGCCCCCTACAATGAGCAGTTCTTC
d_call: -
j_call: TRBJ2-1
clone_size: -
v_call: TRBV30

cdr3_aa: CASSPWDGTYEQYF
cdr3_nt: TGTGCCAGCAGTCCATGGGACGGAACCTACGAGCAGTACTTC
d_call: -
j_call: TRBJ2-7
clone_size: many
v_call: TRBV6-1

cdr3_aa: CSDRSSYEQYF
cdr3_nt: TGCAGCGACAGGTCGTCCTACGAGCAGTACTTC
d_call: -
j_call: TRBJ2-7
clone_size: -
v_call: TRBV29-1

cdr3_aa: CASRRQGVKDTQYF
cdr3_nt: TGTGCCAGCAGGCGACAGGGGGTCAAAGATACGCAGTATTTT
d_call: TRBD1
j_call: TRBJ2-3
clone_size: many
v_call: TRBV27

cdr3_aa: CAWGRSLYETQYF
cdr3_nt: TGTGCCTGGGGGAGGTCCTTATACGAGACCCAGTACTTC
d_call: -
j_call: TRBJ2-5
clone_size: many
v_call: TRBV30

cdr3_aa: CATRGWTGTEAFF
cdr3_nt: TGTGCCACCAGAGGTTGGACAGGGACTGAAGCTTTCTTT
d_call: TRBD1
j_call: TRBJ1-1
clone_size: many
v_call: TRBV28

cdr3_aa: CSARVSGGAQDTQYF
cdr3_nt: TGCAGTGCAAGAGTTAGCGGGGGGGCCCAAGATACGCAGTATTTT
d_call: TRBD2
j_call: TRBJ2-3
clone_size: many
v_call: TRBV20-1

cdr3_aa: CASSYLSGRAADTQYF
cdr3_nt: TGTGCCAGCAGTTACCTTAGCGGGAGGGCCGCTGATACGCAGTATTTT
d_call: TRBD2
j_call: TRBJ2-3
clone_size: many
v_call: TRBV6-2/TRBV6-3

cdr3_aa: CSARFGGGGYTQYF
cdr3_nt: TGCAGTGCTAGATTTGGCGGGGGGGGGTATACGCAGTATTTT
d_call: TRBD2
j_call: TRBJ2-3
clone_size: many
v_call: TRBV20-1

cdr3_aa: CASSDTTYEQYF
cdr3_nt: TGTGCCAGCAGTGACACCACCTACGAGCAGTACTTC
d_call: -
j_call: TRBJ2-7
clone_size: many
v_call: TRBV12-3/TRBV12-4

cdr3_aa: CASSPSLAGAKEQYF
cdr3_nt: TGTGCCAGCAGTCCCTCACTAGCGGGAGCTAAGGAGCAGTACTTC
d_call: TRBD2
j_call: TRBJ2-7
clone_size: many
v_call: TRBV28

cdr3_aa: CASSLPTPTDTQYF
cdr3_nt: TGTGCCAGCAGTTTGCCGACTCCCACAGATACGCAGTATTTT
d_call: -
j_call: TRBJ2-3
clone_size: many
v_call: TRBV28

cdr3_aa: CASSLNGGGNQPQHF
cdr3_nt: TGCGCCAGCAGCTTGAACGGAGGGGGTAATCAGCCCCAGCATTTT
d_call: -
j_call: TRBJ1-5
clone_size: -
v_call: TRBV5-1

cdr3_aa: CASSFFSGGETQYF
cdr3_nt: TGTGCCAGCAGTTTTTTTTCAGGGGGGGAGACCCAGTACTTC
d_call: -
j_call: TRBJ2-5
clone_size: many
v_call: TRBV27